This TCR beta chain was captured by sequencing in a study of PD-1 blockade in classical Hodgkin lymphoma. Clones were read by immunoSEQ multiplex PCR, and TCRdb kept only the in-frame ones, dropping some. This table has more than 40,000 clones, over 65% appearing once. On this clone: Its antigen remains unidentified.

Germline lookup yields CDR1 SGHTA and CDR2 FQGTGA. CDR3 length equals 13 residues. Trimming took off 4 bases at V and 6 bases at J, with 9 bases between the two ends. Relapse after autologous stem cell transplantation occurred in every patient, and brentuximab vedotin exposure varied. Whole-study findings and limits: Complete responders matched newly diagnosed patients in baseline diversity. Nivolumab initiated under 1 year post-ASCT led to patient exclusion.

The chain links TRBV7-3 to TRBJ2-2, with D unclear. The input for sequencing was peripheral blood mononuclear cells (PBMCs), taken before the second cycle of nivolumab. This TCR was sampled from a human donor with classical Hodgkin lymphoma. The CDR3 DNA sequence: TGTGCCAGCAGCTCGAGAGGTCCCGGGGAGCTGTTTTTT. It encodes CASSSRGPGELFF.